This is a list of T cell receptor beta chains from one sample in a study of blood T cell repertoires in COVID-19. Repertoires were generated with immunoSEQ multiplex PCR, while TCRdb's copy carries only in-frame clones and drops some. This sample has over 600,000 clones, with about nine tenths found just once. Sequences were obtained from peripheral blood. These receptors originate from a woman between 18 and 29 years old with acute or convalescent COVID-19. Both conserved end residues are part of each CDR3. A D gene is named only where the DNA matches it firmly. Clone sizes are given selectively: once, few, many, or a class where the clone is expanded.

D gene: TRBD1
J gene: TRBJ1-2
clone size: .
V gene: TRBV24-1
CDR3 DNA: TGTGCCACCAGTGACCCCGGGACAGGGAACTATGGCTACACCTTC
CDR3 protein: CATSDPGTGNYGYTF

D gene: TRBD1
J gene: TRBJ1-2
clone size: .
V gene: TRBV5-1
CDR3 DNA: TGCGCCAGCAGCTTGAGGAGGGACAGGGGAAGGGGCTACACCTTC
CDR3 protein: CASSLRRDRGRGYTF

D gene: .
J gene: TRBJ1-3
clone size: few
V gene: TRBV21-1
CDR3 DNA: TGTGCCAGCAAACTACGGAGGACAGGGAAATTGGTATTCTCTGGAAACACCATATATTTT
CDR3 protein: CASKLRRTGKLVFSGNTIYF

D gene: TRBD1
J gene: TRBJ2-5
clone size: .
V gene: TRBV9
CDR3 DNA: TGTGCCAGCAGCGCCGGACAGGTCGGCCAAGAGACCCAGTACTTC
CDR3 protein: CASSAGQVGQETQYF

D gene: .
J gene: TRBJ2-7
clone size: .
V gene: TRBV29-1
CDR3 DNA: TGCAGCGTTGAGGTAGATTTTCCAATCTACGAGCAGTACTTC
CDR3 protein: CSVEVDFPIYEQYF

D gene: TRBD1
J gene: TRBJ2-1
clone size: .
V gene: TRBV7-3
CDR3 DNA: TGTGCCAGCAGCCTGGGACAGGGGGTTTACAATGAGCAGTTCTTC
CDR3 protein: CASSLGQGVYNEQFF

D gene: .
J gene: TRBJ1-2
clone size: .
V gene: TRBV28
CDR3 DNA: TGTGCCAGCAGTTCCGAAATCGACAGTTACAACTATGGCTACACCTTC
CDR3 protein: CASSSEIDSYNYGYTF

D gene: TRBD1
J gene: TRBJ1-5
clone size: .
V gene: TRBV2
CDR3 DNA: TGTGCCAGCAGTCAAAAACAGGGGTATCAGCCCCAGCATTTT
CDR3 protein: CASSQKQGYQPQHF

D gene: .
J gene: TRBJ1-1
clone size: .
V gene: TRBV7-8
CDR3 DNA: TGTGCCAGCAGCTTAGTACCAGCGGGGCGGGCGAACACTGAAGCTTTCTTT
CDR3 protein: CASSLVPAGRANTEAFF

D gene: .
J gene: TRBJ2-5
clone size: once
V gene: TRBV7-8
CDR3 DNA: TGTGCCAGCAGCCCCCCGGGGATCTCGGAGACCCAGTACTTC
CDR3 protein: CASSPPGISETQYF

D gene: .
J gene: TRBJ1-3
clone size: .
V gene: TRBV10-3
CDR3 DNA: TGTGCCATCAGTGACCTGGGGGCGATCGGAAACACCATATATTTT
CDR3 protein: CAISDLGAIGNTIYF

D gene: .
J gene: TRBJ2-1
clone size: once
V gene: TRBV18
CDR3 DNA: TGTGCCAGCTCACCACCGGTGGGGCTTTCCTACAATGAGCAGTTCTTC
CDR3 protein: CASSPPVGLSYNEQFF

D gene: TRBD1
J gene: TRBJ1-5
clone size: .
V gene: TRBV7-9
CDR3 DNA: TGTGCCAGCAGCTCTGAGGACAGGGCCAATCAGCCCCAGCATTTT
CDR3 protein: CASSSEDRANQPQHF

D gene: .
J gene: TRBJ1-3
clone size: .
V gene: TRBV18
CDR3 DNA: TGTGCCAGCTCACCTATCTCAGGTGCCGGGAGATCTGGAAACACCATATATTTT
CDR3 protein: CASSPISGAGRSGNTIYF

D gene: TRBD2
J gene: TRBJ2-7
clone size: .
V gene: TRBV9
CDR3 DNA: TGTGCCAGCAGCGTATCCGGCGGGGGGTCCTCCTACGAGCAGTACTTC
CDR3 protein: CASSVSGGGSSYEQYF

D gene: .
J gene: TRBJ2-5
clone size: once
V gene: TRBV6-5
CDR3 DNA: TGTGCCAGCAGACCCCAGGGGTGGGAGACCCAGTACTTC
CDR3 protein: CASRPQGWETQYF

D gene: .
J gene: TRBJ1-2
clone size: .
V gene: TRBV6-2/TRBV6-3
CDR3 DNA: TGTGCCAGCAGTCTTAGTTCGACTGCCCTGGGCTACACCTTC
CDR3 protein: CASSLSSTALGYTF

D gene: TRBD2
J gene: TRBJ2-3
clone size: .
V gene: TRBV4-1
CDR3 DNA: TGCGCCAGCAGCCAAGAAGGAGCGGGGGGAATAGATACGCAGTATTTT
CDR3 protein: CASSQEGAGGIDTQYF

D gene: .
J gene: TRBJ2-1
clone size: .
V gene: TRBV4-2
CDR3 DNA: TGTGCCAGCAGCCAAACCGGGAGCCAGTTCTTC
CDR3 protein: CASSQTGSQFF

D gene: TRBD1
J gene: TRBJ1-1
clone size: .
V gene: TRBV5-1
CDR3 DNA: TGCGCCAGCAGCCCGGGACAGGGGCCCCACACTGAAGCTTTCTTT
CDR3 protein: CASSPGQGPHTEAFF

D gene: TRBD2
J gene: TRBJ2-5
clone size: .
V gene: TRBV7-2
CDR3 DNA: TGTGCCAGCAGCTTAATTAGCGGGGCGTTAGAGACCCAGTACTTC
CDR3 protein: CASSLISGALETQYF

D gene: TRBD2
J gene: TRBJ2-3
clone size: .
V gene: TRBV6-5
CDR3 DNA: TGTGCCAGCACCCCTGGGGGGGGCACAGATACGCAGTATTTT
CDR3 protein: CASTPGGGTDTQYF

D gene: TRBD1
J gene: TRBJ2-7
clone size: .
V gene: TRBV7-8
CDR3 DNA: TGTGCCAGCAGCTTAGCGGGGACAGGTGCCCAACAGTACTTC
CDR3 protein: CASSLAGTGAQQYF

D gene: TRBD1
J gene: TRBJ1-6
clone size: once
V gene: TRBV5-6
CDR3 DNA: TGTGCCAGCAGCTTGAGGGACAGGACCTCACCCCTCCACTTT
CDR3 protein: CASSLRDRTSPLHF

D gene: .
J gene: TRBJ2-1
clone size: .
V gene: TRBV2
CDR3 DNA: TGTGCCAGCAGTGACAAGCAGGGTCCCTACAATGAGCAGTTCTTC
CDR3 protein: CASSDKQGPYNEQFF

D gene: TRBD1
J gene: TRBJ1-2
clone size: .
V gene: TRBV18
CDR3 DNA: TGTGCCAGCTCACCACTTGTGGCGCGGACAGGGGGAAACTATGGCTACACCTTC
CDR3 protein: CASSPLVARTGGNYGYTF

D gene: .
J gene: TRBJ1-5
clone size: .
V gene: TRBV15
CDR3 DNA: TGTGCCACCAGCAGCCGGACAAAACTCGGCGGTCAGCCCCAGCATTTT
CDR3 protein: CATSSRTKLGGQPQHF

D gene: TRBD2
J gene: TRBJ2-1
clone size: .
V gene: TRBV24-1
CDR3 DNA: TGTGCCACCAGTGATTGGACTAGCGGGGGGAATGAGCAGTTCTTC
CDR3 protein: CATSDWTSGGNEQFF

D gene: TRBD1
J gene: TRBJ2-7
clone size: .
V gene: TRBV11-2
CDR3 DNA: TGTGCCAGCAGCTGGGACAGGGTATCCTACGAGCAGTACTTC
CDR3 protein: CASSWDRVSYEQYF

D gene: TRBD1
J gene: TRBJ1-3
clone size: .
V gene: TRBV7-6
CDR3 DNA: TGTGCCAGCAGCTTAGACGGGACAGGGATTGGAAACACCATATATTTT
CDR3 protein: CASSLDGTGIGNTIYF

D gene: .
J gene: TRBJ2-1
clone size: once
V gene: TRBV27
CDR3 DNA: TGTGCCAGCAGGGGCCCTGCGATCGGGGGACGCAATGAGCAGTTCTTC
CDR3 protein: CASRGPAIGGRNEQFF

D gene: .
J gene: TRBJ1-2
clone size: .
V gene: TRBV21-1
CDR3 DNA: TGTGCCAGCAGCAAACCGGACAGGGGAGACGGCTACACCTTC
CDR3 protein: CASSKPDRGDGYTF

D gene: TRBD1
J gene: TRBJ1-1
clone size: .
V gene: TRBV12-3/TRBV12-4
CDR3 DNA: TGTGCCAGCAGTCTGACAGGGGGAGCTTTCTTT
CDR3 protein: CASSLTGGAFF

D gene: .
J gene: TRBJ1-1
clone size: .
V gene: TRBV25-1
CDR3 DNA: TGTGCCAGCGGTCGGTCGTTGAACACTGAAGCTTTCTTT
CDR3 protein: CASGRSLNTEAFF

D gene: .
J gene: TRBJ1-1
clone size: .
V gene: TRBV5-4
CDR3 DNA: TGTGCCAGCAGCTTGGTGCAGAGCGCTGAAGCTTTCTTT
CDR3 protein: CASSLVQSAEAFF

D gene: .
J gene: TRBJ2-3
clone size: once
V gene: TRBV5-1
CDR3 DNA: TGCGCCAGCAGCTTGAGACACCTCACAGATACGCAGTATTTT
CDR3 protein: CASSLRHLTDTQYF

D gene: TRBD1
J gene: TRBJ1-1
clone size: .
V gene: TRBV7-3
CDR3 DNA: TGTGCCAGCAGCCCCCACGGGACAGGGTTGAACACTGAAGCTTTCTTT
CDR3 protein: CASSPHGTGLNTEAFF

D gene: .
J gene: TRBJ2-7
clone size: .
V gene: TRBV4-1
CDR3 DNA: TGCGCCAGCAGCCAACTTGTCCGCTCCTACGAGCAGTACTTC
CDR3 protein: CASSQLVRSYEQYF

D gene: TRBD1
J gene: TRBJ2-3
clone size: once
V gene: TRBV2
CDR3 DNA: TGTGCCAGCAGTGGACAGGGAATAGATACGCAGTATTTT
CDR3 protein: CASSGQGIDTQYF

D gene: TRBD2
J gene: TRBJ2-7
clone size: .
V gene: TRBV9
CDR3 DNA: TGTGCCAGCAGCGTAAGCGCGGGGGGAAACTACGAGCAGTACTTC
CDR3 protein: CASSVSAGGNYEQYF

D gene: .
J gene: TRBJ1-1
clone size: .
V gene: TRBV19
CDR3 DNA: TGTGCCAGTAGTATAAATTTAGTCGGGGAGCGGAACACTGAAGCTTTCTTT
CDR3 protein: CASSINLVGERNTEAFF

D gene: TRBD1
J gene: TRBJ1-1
clone size: .
V gene: TRBV6-5
CDR3 DNA: TGTGCCAGCAGTTACGAGGGGGCTGGCACTGAAGCTTTCTTT
CDR3 protein: CASSYEGAGTEAFF

D gene: .
J gene: TRBJ1-2
clone size: .
V gene: TRBV12-3/TRBV12-4
CDR3 DNA: TGTGCCAGCAGTTTCACAGGGAACGGCTACACCTTC
CDR3 protein: CASSFTGNGYTF

D gene: .
J gene: TRBJ2-2
clone size: .
V gene: TRBV13
CDR3 DNA: TGTGCCAGCAGCTTAAGACTTACCAACACCGGGGAGCTGTTTTTT
CDR3 protein: CASSLRLTNTGELFF

D gene: TRBD2
J gene: TRBJ2-3
clone size: .
V gene: TRBV7-8
CDR3 DNA: TGTGCCAGCAGCTTAGTGGGGGAGGGGCGCAAGAGCACAGATACGCAGTATTTT
CDR3 protein: CASSLVGEGRKSTDTQYF

D gene: TRBD1
J gene: TRBJ2-7
clone size: .
V gene: TRBV2
CDR3 DNA: TGTGCCAGCAGCGGAAGGAGGGACAGGGGGCTCGAGCAGTACTTC
CDR3 protein: CASSGRRDRGLEQYF

D gene: .
J gene: TRBJ2-4
clone size: once
V gene: TRBV5-8
CDR3 DNA: TGTGCCAGCAGCCCGGAGAGCCTAGCCAAAAACATTCAGTACTTC
CDR3 protein: CASSPESLAKNIQYF

D gene: .
J gene: TRBJ1-4
clone size: .
V gene: TRBV5-1
CDR3 DNA: TGCGCCCCTCCTCTGAGACAGGTTTGGTGGGAAAAACTGTTTTTT
CDR3 protein: CAPPLRQVWWEKLFF

D gene: .
J gene: TRBJ1-1
clone size: .
V gene: TRBV7-2
CDR3 DNA: TGTGCCAGCAGCTTGACGCGACTGACTGAAGCTTTCTTT
CDR3 protein: CASSLTRLTEAFF

D gene: .
J gene: TRBJ2-7
clone size: .
V gene: TRBV18
CDR3 DNA: TGTGCCAGCTCAAAAGAGGCCCACGAGCAGTACTTC
CDR3 protein: CASSKEAHEQYF

D gene: .
J gene: TRBJ1-6
clone size: .
V gene: TRBV2
CDR3 DNA: TGTGCCAGCAATTTGGCAATTAATTCACCCCTCCACTTT
CDR3 protein: CASNLAINSPLHF

D gene: .
J gene: TRBJ1-2
clone size: .
V gene: TRBV7-6
CDR3 DNA: TGTGCCAGCAGCTCGGACAGTTCTAACTATGGCTACACCTTC
CDR3 protein: CASSSDSSNYGYTF

D gene: TRBD2
J gene: TRBJ2-1
clone size: .
V gene: TRBV9
CDR3 DNA: TGTGCCAGCAGCCCGGGACTAGCGGGGGGGCTTACACATGAGCAGTTCTTC
CDR3 protein: CASSPGLAGGLTHEQFF

D gene: .
J gene: TRBJ1-1
clone size: .
V gene: TRBV14
CDR3 DNA: TGTGCCAGCAGCCAAGGGGGGGTAGCGGAAGCTTTCTTT
CDR3 protein: CASSQGGVAEAFF

D gene: .
J gene: TRBJ1-3
clone size: .
V gene: TRBV24-1
CDR3 DNA: TGTGCCACCAGCGATGGGGCAACTGGAAACACCATATATTTT
CDR3 protein: CATSDGATGNTIYF

D gene: TRBD1
J gene: TRBJ2-1
clone size: .
V gene: TRBV5-1
CDR3 DNA: TGCGCCAGCAGCTTCGCGACAGGGAGTTACAATGAGCAGTTCTTC
CDR3 protein: CASSFATGSYNEQFF